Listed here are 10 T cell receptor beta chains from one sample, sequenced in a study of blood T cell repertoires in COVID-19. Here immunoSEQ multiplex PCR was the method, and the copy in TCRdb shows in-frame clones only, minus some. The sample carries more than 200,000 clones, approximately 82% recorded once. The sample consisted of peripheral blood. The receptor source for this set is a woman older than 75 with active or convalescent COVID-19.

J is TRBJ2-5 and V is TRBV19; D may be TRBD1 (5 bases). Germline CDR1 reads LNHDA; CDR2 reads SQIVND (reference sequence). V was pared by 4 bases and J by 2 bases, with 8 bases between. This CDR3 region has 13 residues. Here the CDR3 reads CASSSTGQETQYF. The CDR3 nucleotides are TGTGCCAGTAGTAGTACAGGACAAGAGACCCAGTACTTC.

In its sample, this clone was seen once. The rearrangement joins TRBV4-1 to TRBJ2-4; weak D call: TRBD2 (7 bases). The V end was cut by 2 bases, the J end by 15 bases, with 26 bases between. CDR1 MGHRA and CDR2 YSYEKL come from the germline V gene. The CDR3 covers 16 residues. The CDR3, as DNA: TGCGCCAGCAGCCAATCTTCCTTACGGGGGGCGGTTAAAGCGTACTTC. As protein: CASSQSSLRGAVKAYF.

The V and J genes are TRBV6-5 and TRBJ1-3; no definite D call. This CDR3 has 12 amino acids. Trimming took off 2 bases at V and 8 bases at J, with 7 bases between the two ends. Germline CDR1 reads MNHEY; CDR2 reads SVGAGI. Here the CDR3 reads CASSYMAHTIYF. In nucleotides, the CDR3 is TGTGCCAGCAGTTACATGGCTCACACCATATATTTT.

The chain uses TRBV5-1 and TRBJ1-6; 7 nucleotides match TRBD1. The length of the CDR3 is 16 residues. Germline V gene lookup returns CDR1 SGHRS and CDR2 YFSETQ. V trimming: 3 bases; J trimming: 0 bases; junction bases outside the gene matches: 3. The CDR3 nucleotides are TGCGCCAGCAGCTCCTGGGACAGCTCCTATAATTCACCCCTCCACTTT. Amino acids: CASSSWDSSYNSPLHF.

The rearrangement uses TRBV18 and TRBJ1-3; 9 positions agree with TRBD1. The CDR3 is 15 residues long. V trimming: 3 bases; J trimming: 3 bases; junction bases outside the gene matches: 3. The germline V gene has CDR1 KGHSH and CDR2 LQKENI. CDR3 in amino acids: CASSPSGQGGNTIYF. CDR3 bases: TGTGCCAGCTCACCCTCGGGACAGGGTGGAAACACCATATATTTT.

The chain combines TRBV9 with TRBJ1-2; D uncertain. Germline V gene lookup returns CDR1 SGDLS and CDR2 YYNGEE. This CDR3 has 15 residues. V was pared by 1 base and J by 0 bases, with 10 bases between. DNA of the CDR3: TGTGCCAGCAGCGTATCCGAGGGTACTAACTATGGCTACACCTTC. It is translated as CASSVSEGTNYGYTF.

CDR3 protein: CASSIGLGGKETQYF. The CDR3 DNA sequence: TGTGCCAGTAGTATCGGTTTGGGGGGAAAAGAGACCCAGTACTTC. This chain connects TRBV19 to TRBJ2-5; perhaps TRBD2 as D (6 bases). Germline loops: CDR1 LNHDA, CDR2 SQIVND (reference sequence). V was pared by 3 bases and J by 3 bases, with 14 bases between. This CDR3 region has 15 residues. Drawing the rest from reference TRBV19 and TRBJ2-5, the complete variable domain is DGGITQSPKYLFRKEGQNVTLSCEQNLNHDAMYWYRQDPGQGLRLIYYSQIVNDFQKGDIAEGYSVSREKKESFPLTVTSAQKNPTAFYLCASSIGLGGKETQYFGPGTRLLVL.

The DNA for the CDR3 is TGTGCCAGCAGCCAATTCGCTAGCGGGGTAGACGGGGAGCTGTTTTTT. Encoded protein: CASSQFASGVDGELFF. V is TRBV14 and J is TRBJ2-2; 9 nucleotides match TRBD2. From germline, CDR1 is SGHDN and CDR2 FVKESK. V was pared by 2 bases and J by 7 bases, with 8 bases of the junction left unmatched. The CDR3 covers 16 residues.

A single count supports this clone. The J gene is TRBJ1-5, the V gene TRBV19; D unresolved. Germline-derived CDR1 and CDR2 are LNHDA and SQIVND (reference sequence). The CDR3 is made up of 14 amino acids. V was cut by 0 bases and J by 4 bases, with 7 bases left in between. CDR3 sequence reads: CASSIEQLNQPQHF. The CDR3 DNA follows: TGTGCCAGTAGTATAGAACAGCTTAATCAGCCCCAGCATTTT.

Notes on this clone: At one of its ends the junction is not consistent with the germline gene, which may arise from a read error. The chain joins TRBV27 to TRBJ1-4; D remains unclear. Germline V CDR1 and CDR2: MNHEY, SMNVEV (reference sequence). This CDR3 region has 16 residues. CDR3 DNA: TGTGCCAGCAGTATATCCTACAGAGCAACTAATGAAAAACTGTTTTTT. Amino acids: CASSISYRATNEKLFF.